A single sample is the source of the 5 T cell receptor beta chains below, sequenced in a study of cytomegalovirus exposure and HLA in healthy donors. The PCR ran on 60 Vbeta and 13 Jbeta primers. Only in-frame clones appear in the TCRdb table, and some are missing; sequencing was by immunoSEQ multiplex PCR. The sample has 200,000 or so clones; just under 80% are singletons. The sequencing sample was made of PBMCs. The receptors were gathered from a woman aged 25 to 39 in good health and CMV-seropositive.

This clone was counted a few times. V gene TRBV6-4 combines with J gene TRBJ2-1; 7 bases match TRBD2. V trimming: 4 bases; J trimming: 4 bases; junction bases outside the gene matches: 7. Germline V gives CDR1 MRHNA, CDR2 SNTAGT. CDR3 size: 15 residues. The CDR3 region is CASSAGGNGYNEQFF. As DNA, the CDR3 is TGTGCCAGCAGTGCCGGGGGGAATGGGTACAATGAGCAGTTCTTC.

This clone has just a few counts. This rearrangement joins TRBV5-6 to TRBJ1-4, with a weak D call TRBD1 (6 bases). Per germline, CDR1 SGHDT and CDR2 YYEEEE. There are 16 residues in the CDR3. The ends were cut back, 4 bases at V and 4 bases at J, with 17 bases in the middle. The CDR3 here is CASSQQGQSYNEKLFF. The CDR3 nucleotides read TGTGCCAGCAGCCAGCAAGGACAGAGCTATAATGAAAAACTGTTTTTT.

A remark on this clone: A read error may account for a junction end that differs from germline. The chain uses TRBV2 and TRBJ2-1; D perhaps matches TRBD2 (6 bases). Per germline, CDR1 SNHLY and CDR2 FYNNEI. CDR3 length equals 14 residues. The CDR3 spells CASSEARGGLGDVF. The CDR3 nucleotides are TGTGCCAGCAGTGAAGCGCGGGGCGGCCTAGGTGATGTCTTC.

V usage is TRBV9 and J usage is TRBJ1-2, with a weak D call TRBD1 (5 bases). The CDR3 totals 15 residues. Germline CDR1 reads SGDLS; CDR2 reads YYNGEE. Trimming removed 1 base at V and 2 bases at J, with 12 bases between. The CDR3 region is CASSVTSGNNYGYTF. The CDR3 DNA is TGTGCCAGCAGCGTAACCTCAGGGAACAACTATGGCTACACCTTC.

The chain has TRBV6-6 and TRBJ2-7, with D unclear. V was trimmed by 0 bases and J by 6 bases, leaving 12 bases between them. The germline V gene encodes CDR1 MNHNY and CDR2 SVGAGI (reference sequence). The CDR3 runs to 14 residues. The CDR3 loop is CASSYSMAPPEQYF. As DNA, the CDR3 is TGTGCCAGCAGTTACTCGATGGCACCACCCGAGCAGTACTTC.